Sequencing of this T cell receptor (beta chain) was carried out in a study of cytomegalovirus exposure and HLA in healthy donors. About the research overall: Samples from HLA-typed donors yielded 65 million to 90 million unique TCRs in an early data release. When 350 to 500 donors were genotyped, roughly 80% of them were found to fall in the Caucasian-associated ancestry cluster.

About this clone: In the same sample, other DNA sequences code for this CDR3.

In germline, CDR1 is ENHRY, CDR2 SYGVKD. V lost 0 bases and J 2 bases, leaving 5 bases between the germline ends. The CDR3 has 13 amino acids. Amplification used 60 Vbeta primers and 13 Jbeta primers. The data were produced by immunoSEQ multiplex PCR, yet TCRdb's version contains in-frame clones alone and is incomplete. The sample includes roughly 100,000 clones, about 79% of them seen just once. This sequence joins TRBV10-3 and TRBJ2-7; tentatively, D is TRBD1 (5 bases). The source is a man aged 45-65 years in good health and CMV-seronegative. What was sequenced was PBMCs. The CDR3: CAISESGAYEQYF. In nucleotides, the CDR3 is TGTGCCATCAGTGAGTCAGGGGCCTACGAGCAGTACTTC.